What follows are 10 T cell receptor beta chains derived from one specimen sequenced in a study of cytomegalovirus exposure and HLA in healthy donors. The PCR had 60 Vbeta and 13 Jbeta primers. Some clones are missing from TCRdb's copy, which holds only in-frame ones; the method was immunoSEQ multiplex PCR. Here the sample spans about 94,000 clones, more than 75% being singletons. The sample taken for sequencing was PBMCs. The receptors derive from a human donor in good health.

The CDR3 region has the DNA TGTGCCGGGACCAGGGGGCTGAAAGAGACCCAGTACTTC. Translating it yields CAGTRGLKETQYF. The chain is built from TRBV2 and TRBJ2-5, with 8 bases lining up with TRBD1. The CDR3 is 13 residues long. Per germline, CDR1 SNHLY and CDR2 FYNNEI. The junction had 8 bases not matched to a gene; V was cut back by 11 bases and J by 3 bases.

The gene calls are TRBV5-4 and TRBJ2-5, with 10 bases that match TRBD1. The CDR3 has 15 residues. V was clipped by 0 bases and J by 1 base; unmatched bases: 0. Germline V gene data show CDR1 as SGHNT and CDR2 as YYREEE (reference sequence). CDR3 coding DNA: TGTGCCAGCAGCTTGGGGGACAGGGGCCAAGAGACCCAGTACTTC. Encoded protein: CASSLGDRGQETQYF. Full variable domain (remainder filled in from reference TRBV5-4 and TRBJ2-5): ETGVTQSPTHLIKTRGQQVTLRCSSQSGHNTVSWYQQALGQGPQFIFQYYREEENGRGNFPPRFSGLQFPNYSSELNVNALELDDSALYLCASSLGDRGQETQYFGPGTRLLVL.

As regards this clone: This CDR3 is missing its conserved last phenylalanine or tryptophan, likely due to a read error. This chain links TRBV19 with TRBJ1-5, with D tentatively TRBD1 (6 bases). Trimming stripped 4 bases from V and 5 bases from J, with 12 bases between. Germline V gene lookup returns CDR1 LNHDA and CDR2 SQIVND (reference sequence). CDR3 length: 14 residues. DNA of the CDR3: TGTGCCAGTAGTAATACGGGGGGCGATCAGCCCCAGCATCTT. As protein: CASSNTGGDQPQHL.

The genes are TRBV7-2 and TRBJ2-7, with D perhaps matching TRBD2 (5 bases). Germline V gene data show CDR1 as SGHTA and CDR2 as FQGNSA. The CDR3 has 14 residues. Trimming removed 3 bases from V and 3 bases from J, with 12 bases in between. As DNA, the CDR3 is TGTGCCAGCAGCTTCCAAACCCGGGGCTACGAGCAGTACTTC. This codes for CASSFQTRGYEQYF.

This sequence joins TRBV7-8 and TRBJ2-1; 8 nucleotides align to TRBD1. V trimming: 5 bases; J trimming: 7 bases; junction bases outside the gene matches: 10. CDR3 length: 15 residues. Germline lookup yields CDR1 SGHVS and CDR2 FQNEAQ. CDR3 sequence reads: CASSPWGQEGNEQFF. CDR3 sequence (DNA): TGTGCCAGCAGCCCGTGGGGACAGGAGGGTAATGAGCAGTTCTTC.

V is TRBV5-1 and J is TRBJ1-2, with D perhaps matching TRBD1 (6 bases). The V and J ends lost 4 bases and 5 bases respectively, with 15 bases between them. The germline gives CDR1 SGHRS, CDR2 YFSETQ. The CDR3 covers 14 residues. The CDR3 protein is CASSLNRQGYGYTF. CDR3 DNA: TGCGCCAGCAGCCTGAATCGGCAGGGGTATGGCTACACCTTC.

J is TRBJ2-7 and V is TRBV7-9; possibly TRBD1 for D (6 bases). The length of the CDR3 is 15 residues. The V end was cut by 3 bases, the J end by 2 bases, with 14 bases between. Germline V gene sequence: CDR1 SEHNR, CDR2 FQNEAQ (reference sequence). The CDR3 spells CASSLGQGPPYEQYF. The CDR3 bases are TGTGCCAGCAGCTTGGGACAAGGCCCCCCCTACGAGCAGTACTTC.

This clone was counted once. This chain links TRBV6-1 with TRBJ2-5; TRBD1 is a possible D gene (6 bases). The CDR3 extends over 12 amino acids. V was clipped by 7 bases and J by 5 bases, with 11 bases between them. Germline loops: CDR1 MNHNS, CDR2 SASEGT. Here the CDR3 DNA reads TGTGCCAGCACGGCACAGGGCGAGACCCAGTACTTC. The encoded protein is CASTAQGETQYF.

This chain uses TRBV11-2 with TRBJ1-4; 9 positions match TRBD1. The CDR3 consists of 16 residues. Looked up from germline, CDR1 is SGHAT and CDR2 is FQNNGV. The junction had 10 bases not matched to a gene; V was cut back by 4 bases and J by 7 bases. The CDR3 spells CASSSLYRGRREKLFF. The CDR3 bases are TGTGCCAGCAGCTCCCTTTACAGGGGGCGACGTGAAAAACTGTTTTTT.

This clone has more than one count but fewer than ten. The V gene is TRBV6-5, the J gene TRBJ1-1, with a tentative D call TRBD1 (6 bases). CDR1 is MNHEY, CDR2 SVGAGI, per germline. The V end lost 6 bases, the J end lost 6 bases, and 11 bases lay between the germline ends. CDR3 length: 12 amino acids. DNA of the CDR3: TGTGCCAGCAGAGGGGGGGGCCCTGAAGCTTTCTTT. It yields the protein CASRGGGPEAFF.